This TCR beta chain stems from a study of blood T cell repertoires in COVID-19 (dated by TCRdb to 2019 to 2021). Study-wide context: Samples covering the acute and convalescent phases of COVID-19 were provided by collaborators in the United States, Italy and Spain. Sample metadata almost always included a de-identified subject ID, COVID-19 status, age in years and sex. Where HLA class I and class II types were available, the types were taken from metadata supplied by the sample provider, not from assay-based typing. The dataset comprised deeply sampled blood TCRbeta repertoires from subjects exposed to, actively infected with, or recovered from COVID-19. The repertoires were made available in a free public database intended to serve as a resource for research on the immune response to SARS-CoV-2. The samples were drawn from two sources: the first 160 participants of the ongoing ImmuneRACE study, and 1,000 to 1,500 subjects contributed by 6 global collaborators. The prospective study material was composed of cDNA or gDNA derived from T cells, B-cell-depleted T cells, or PBMCs.

As for this clone: The target of this receptor is not known. No qualities accompany the bases; no much larger clone lies one base away.

Broader findings and caveats from the paper: The quantity of clinical and demographic metadata differed by source and by participant and was supplied without curation.

Enrolling through a virtual design, the prospective study's participants ranged in age from about 18 to 100 years and lived across roughly 23 United States geographic areas. Cohort assignment in the prospective study relied on participant-reported clinical history from a screening survey and a study questionnaire. Recovered participants in ImmuneRACE Cohort 3 were defined as having two consecutive negative NP/OP PCR tests, clearance from a healthcare professional, or resolution of symptoms. In the prospective study, mobile phlebotomists collected whole blood, serum and a nasopharyngeal or oropharyngeal swab from each participant. Prospective study participants could optionally give additional blood draws and questionnaires over a roughly 2-month period. Prospective study blood samples were shipped either frozen or at room temperature before DNA extraction. The immunoSEQ Assay, a bias-controlled multiplex PCR, was used to amplify TCRbeta CDR3 regions from genomic DNA. As for the authors' bioinformatics: Nucleated cell counts per sample were estimated from amplification of reference gene primers within the assay. Sequence reads were collapsed and filtered to measure the absolute abundance of every unique TCRbeta CDR3 rearrangement. For each sample, productive Simpson clonality was calculated as the square root of Simpson's diversity index over productive rearrangements. What TCRdb holds here is the immuneACCESS table cut down to in-frame rearrangements. Part of the clones is not present; checked against another copy, under half of the missing clones reflect an unresolved V gene, and the others are unexplained. V, J and clone size are those of that table, while D and trimming were read from the DNA. The table for this sample lists about 220,000 clones; about 80% of them were counted only once. 15% of the sample goes to the ten largest clones.

As encoded in the germline V gene, CDR1 is MDHEN while CDR2 is SYDVKM. The CDR3 runs 14 amino acids, cysteine and phenylalanine included. Kept here is only the CDR3 DNA, which spans 42 bases and is read in frame from base 1. Between the V and J ends, shortened by 2 bases and 12 bases respectively, the junction contains 14 bases. The sequence derives from a man aged 35 to 55 who had recovered from COVID-19. Source material: PBMCs or T cells enriched from blood (not recorded which). Recombination connected TRBV28 to TRBJ1-6; the best D guess is TRBD1, with 6 bases matching. At the DNA level, the sequence is TGTGCCAGCAGTTTAGGGCAGGGGCTTCGACCCCTCCACTTT. It translates as CASSLGQGLRPLHF.